This TCR beta chain was sequenced during a study of blood T cells in healthy people across ages. Germline CDR1 DFQATT, CDR2 SNEGSKA (reference sequence). Trimming removed 6 bases at V and 2 bases at J, with 20 bases between. This CDR3 comprises 16 residues. Sample-barcoded 5' priming and a J-beta primer mix drove a second PCR of roughly 7 to 11 cycles. Through a template-switch adaptor with 12 random nucleotides, each cDNA molecule received a tag. TCRdb re-derived calls from the 5' RACE reads in MiXCR, one entry per CDR3 protein. The repertoire holds 1.5 million or so distinct CDR3 sequences, with roughly 40% as singletons.

The sample was blood. This clonotype originated in a woman in her late teens or twenties in good health. The chain is built from TRBV20-1 and TRBJ1-3, with TRBD1 as a possible D gene (6 bases). The CDR3 DNA is TGCAGTGCCGCGAAGAACCTCAGGGGACCTGGAAACACCATATATTTT. Its translation: CSAAKNLRGPGNTIYF.